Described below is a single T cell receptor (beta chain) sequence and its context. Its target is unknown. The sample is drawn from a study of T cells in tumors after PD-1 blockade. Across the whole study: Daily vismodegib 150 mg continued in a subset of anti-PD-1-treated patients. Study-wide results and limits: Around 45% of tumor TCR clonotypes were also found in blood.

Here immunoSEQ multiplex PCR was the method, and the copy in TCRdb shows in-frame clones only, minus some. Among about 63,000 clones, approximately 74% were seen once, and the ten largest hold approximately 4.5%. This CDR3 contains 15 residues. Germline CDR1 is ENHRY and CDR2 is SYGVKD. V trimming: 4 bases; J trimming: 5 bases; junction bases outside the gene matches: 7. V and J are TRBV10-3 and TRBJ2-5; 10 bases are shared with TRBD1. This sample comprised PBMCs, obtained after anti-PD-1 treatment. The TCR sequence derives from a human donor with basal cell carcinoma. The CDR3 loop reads CAISASGQGTETQYF. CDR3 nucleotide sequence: TGTGCCATCAGTGCATCGGGACAGGGGACGGAGACCCAGTACTTC.